The next 12 T cell receptor beta chains were all read from a single sample in a study of regulatory T cells in long-lasting Graves disease. Building of the TCR beta libraries involved iRepertoire HTBI primers and Arm-PCR of CDR3 regions. TCRdb reanalysed the multiplex PCR reads using MiXCR and keeps one entry per CDR3 protein. The table lists roughly 400,000 distinct CDR3 sequences, around a fifth of them singletons. The sample's time point: persistent/refractory GD, antithyroid drugs over 5 years with positive TRAb. TCR sequences were obtained from RNA taken from PBMCs. The source material was peripheral blood mononuclear cells (PBMCs), sampled when the disease was refractory, from a patient treated with antithyroid drugs. The receptors were gathered from a female donor with Graves disease.

A note on this clonotype: It may be a read error: a sequence one base away is much more abundant. The chain recombines TRBV11-2 with TRBJ1-4; D is unresolved. Germline CDR1 SGHAT, CDR2 FQNNGV. The CDR3 contains 15 residues. CDR3 sequence: CVSSPTYSIAEKLFF. In nucleotides, the CDR3 is TGTGTCAGCAGCCCTACGTATTCCATAGCTGAAAAACTGTTTTTT. Filled out from reference TRBV11-2 and TRBJ1-4, the complete variable domain reads EAGVAQSPRYKIIEKRQSVAFWCNPISGHATLYWYQQILGQGPKLLIQFQNNGVVDDSQLPKDRFSAERLKGVDSTLKIQPAKLEDSAVYLCVSSPTYSIAEKLFFGSGTQLSVL.

The genes are TRBV28 and TRBJ1-2; 12 bases are a match to TRBD1. Germline CDR1 is MDHEN and CDR2 is SYDVKM. Germline trimming cut 4 bases from V and 4 bases from J; bases unmatched to any gene: 7. CDR3 length: 16 amino acids. The CDR3 sequence: CASSWRDRGQVYGYTF. The CDR3 coding sequence is TGTGCCAGCAGTTGGAGGGACAGGGGGCAAGTCTATGGCTACACCTTC.

This clonotype came up many times. The gene calls are TRBV28 and TRBJ1-5; TRBD1 might be the D (5 bases). V was cut by 8 bases and J by 8 bases, with 10 bases left in between. In germline, CDR1 is MDHEN, CDR2 SYDVKM. The CDR3 is made up of 11 amino acids. The CDR3 DNA follows: TGTGCCAGCTCAGGGATGAAGCCCCAGCATTTT. This sequence encodes CASSGMKPQHF. The full variable domain, rest sourced from reference TRBV28 and TRBJ1-5, is DVKVTQSSRYLVKRTGEKVFLECVQDMDHENMFWYRQDPGLGLRLIYFSYDVKMKEKGDIPEGYSVSREKKERFSLILESASTNQTSMYLCASSGMKPQHFGDGTRLSIL.

V gene TRBV25-1 combines with J gene TRBJ2-7; D remains unclear. This CDR3 contains 12 residues. The V end was cut by 7 bases, the J end by 5 bases, with 12 bases between. Looked up from germline, CDR1 is MGHDK and CDR2 is SYGVNS. CDR3: CASTTAFDEQYF. In DNA form, the CDR3 reads TGTGCCAGCACCACAGCGTTCGACGAGCAGTACTTC.

This clonotype was counted a few times. This sequence joins TRBV20-1 and TRBJ1-1; no definite D call. Trimming cost V 0 bases and J 5 bases, with 16 bases left between them. The CDR3 has 15 residues. Germline CDR1 and CDR2: DFQATT and SNEGSKA (reference sequence). The CDR3 coding sequence is TGCAGTGCTAGAGATCCCCCGGGAATGAGGACTGAAGCTTTCTTT. Protein: CSARDPPGMRTEAFF.

The V call is TRBV7-9, the J call TRBJ2-1, with unresolved D. The CDR3 runs to 12 residues. CDR1 SEHNR and CDR2 FQNEAQ come from the germline V gene (reference sequence). Trimming removed 11 bases at V and 6 bases at J, with 14 bases between. CDR3 protein: CACHGRGNEQFF. As DNA, the CDR3 is TGTGCCTGCCACGGGCGAGGCAATGAGCAGTTCTTC.

The chain has TRBV7-9 and TRBJ2-1, with 11 nucleotides matching TRBD2. The length of the CDR3 is 18 residues. Germline trimming cut 1 base from V and 6 bases from J; bases unmatched to any gene: 11. Germline assignment: CDR1 SEHNR and CDR2 FQNEAQ (reference sequence). The CDR3: CASSLVVGSGRGFNEQFF. CDR3 coding DNA: TGTGCCAGCAGCTTAGTGGTGGGTAGCGGGAGGGGTTTCAATGAGCAGTTCTTC.

This clonotype was observed at least ten times. CDR3 residues: CASRSGTSSSYEQYF. The DNA of the CDR3 is TGTGCCAGCAGGTCCGGGACGTCGAGCTCCTACGAGCAGTACTTC. The chain carries TRBV28 and TRBJ2-7; possibly TRBD1 or TRBD2 for D (5 bases each). The V gene's germline CDR1 is MDHEN and CDR2 SYDVKM. V dropped 6 bases and J dropped 0 bases, with 15 bases sitting between them. CDR3 length: 15 amino acids.

This clonotype was picked up a small number of times. J is TRBJ1-1 and V is TRBV6-1, with 10 positions matching TRBD1. V was pared by 6 bases and J by 3 bases, with 7 bases of the junction left unmatched. There are 15 residues in the CDR3. Germline V lookup: CDR1 MNHNS, CDR2 SASEGT. The CDR3 DNA reads as TGTGCCAGCAGAAAGGGACAGGGGAGGGACACTGAAGCTTTCTTT. It is translated as CASRKGQGRDTEAFF.

The chain has TRBV4-1 and TRBJ2-5; 8 bases match TRBD1. The trim removed 4 bases at V and 2 bases at J, leaving 6 bases unmatched. Germline V gene data show CDR1 as MGHRA and CDR2 as YSYEKL. This CDR3 region has 15 residues. CDR3 sequence: CASSPADRDQETQYF. The CDR3, as DNA: TGCGCCAGCAGCCCCGCGGACAGGGATCAAGAGACCCAGTACTTC.

The rearrangement joins TRBV20-1 to TRBJ2-1; TRBD1 aligns across 9 bases. The V gene end was trimmed by 2 bases and the J gene end by 9 bases; junction bases not matched to a gene: 14. CDR1 and CDR2 from the germline V gene are DFQATT and SNEGSKA (reference sequence). The CDR3 is 16 residues long. The chain's CDR3 is CSARPPPGQGSSEQFF. CDR3 DNA sequence: TGCAGTGCTAGACCCCCACCGGGACAGGGATCTAGTGAGCAGTTCTTC.

This clonotype occurred many times. This chain links TRBV7-2 with TRBJ2-7; 7 bases align to TRBD1. Unmatched junction bases numbered 10, after V lost 5 bases and J lost 3 bases. The CDR3 contains 15 residues. From germline, CDR1 is SGHTA and CDR2 FQGNSA. The CDR3, as DNA: TGTGCCAGCAGCACGCGAACAGGGGTTCTCTACGAGCAGTACTTC. Translating gives CASSTRTGVLYEQYF.